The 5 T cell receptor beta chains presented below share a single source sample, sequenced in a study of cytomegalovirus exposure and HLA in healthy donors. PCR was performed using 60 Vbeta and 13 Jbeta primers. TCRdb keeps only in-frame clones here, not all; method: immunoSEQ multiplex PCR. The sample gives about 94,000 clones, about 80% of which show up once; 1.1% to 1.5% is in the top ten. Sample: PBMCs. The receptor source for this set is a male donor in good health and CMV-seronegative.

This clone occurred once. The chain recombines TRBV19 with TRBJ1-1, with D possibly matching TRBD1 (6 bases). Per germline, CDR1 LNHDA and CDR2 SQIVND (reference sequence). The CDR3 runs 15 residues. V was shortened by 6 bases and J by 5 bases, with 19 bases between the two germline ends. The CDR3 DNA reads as TGTGCCAGTAGCGCGATACAGGGTGTAGGAACTGAAGCTTTCTTT. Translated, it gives CASSAIQGVGTEAFF.

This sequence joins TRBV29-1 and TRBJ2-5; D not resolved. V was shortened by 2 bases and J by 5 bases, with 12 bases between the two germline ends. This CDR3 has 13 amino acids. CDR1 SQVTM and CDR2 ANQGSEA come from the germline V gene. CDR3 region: CSVESGNRETQYF. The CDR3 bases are TGCAGCGTTGAATCAGGAAATCGGGAGACCCAGTACTTC.

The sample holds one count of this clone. In DNA, the CDR3 is TGTGCCAGCAGTTCCTGGACTAGCGGGTACCGTCAAGGGTTCTTC. It codes for CASSSWTSGYRQGFF. This chain uses TRBV27 with TRBJ2-1, with 11 bases aligning to TRBD2. J was trimmed by 15 bases and V by 4 bases; bases with no gene match: 14. CDR3 length equals 15 residues. Germline V gene sequence: CDR1 MNHEY, CDR2 SMNVEV (reference sequence).

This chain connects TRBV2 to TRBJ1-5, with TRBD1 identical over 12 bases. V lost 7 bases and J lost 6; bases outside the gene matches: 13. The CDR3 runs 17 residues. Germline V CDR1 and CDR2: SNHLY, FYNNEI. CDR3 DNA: TGTGCCAGCAATGGGGGGACAGGGGGCTATCCGGGTCAGCCCCAGCATTTT. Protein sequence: CASNGGTGGYPGQPQHF.

CDR3 residues: CASRSSDRLNTEAFF. The CDR3, as DNA: TGTGCCAGTAGGTCCTCTGACAGGTTGAACACTGAAGCTTTCTTT. The chain has TRBV19 and TRBJ1-1; perhaps TRBD1 as D (6 bases). The CDR3 is made up of 15 amino acids. Trimming stripped 6 bases from V and 0 bases from J, with 14 bases between. Germline loops: CDR1 LNHDA, CDR2 SQIVND (reference sequence). The full variable domain, rest sourced from reference TRBV19 and TRBJ1-1, is DGGITQSPKYLFRKEGQNVTLSCEQNLNHDAMYWYRQDPGQGLRLIYYSQIVNDFQKGDIAEGYSVSREKKESFPLTVTSAQKNPTAFYLCASRSSDRLNTEAFFGQGTRLTVV.